The clone carrying this TCR beta chain was detected only once. Its antigen remains unknown. With 1 base removed from V and 5 bases from J, the gap between germline ends came to 8 bases. This CDR3 comprises 12 residues. Germline lookup yields CDR1 GTSNPN and CDR2 SVGIG (reference sequence). The sample comes from a study of T cell responses to AZD1222 COVID-19 vaccine. Assay: immunoSEQ multiplex PCR; the TCRdb copy retains only in-frame clones and omits some. The sample includes 95,000 to 130,000 clones, roughly 93% seen only once; the top ten take around 1.6%. Findings of the study overall: Among those given AZD1222, only five to seven were seropositive at baseline. Repertoires were sampled only after the peak T cell response.

The sample consisted of peripheral blood, taken 28 days after the second AZD1222 dose. The clonotype comes from an adult who received the AZD1222 COVID-19 vaccine. This sequence joins TRBV30 and TRBJ1-2; possible D gene TRBD1, 5 bases. This CDR3 reads CAWSGRVYGYTF. The CDR3 DNA follows: TGTGCCTGGAGTGGCAGGGTGTATGGCTACACCTTC.